One sample yielded the 14 T cell receptor beta chains listed below, sequenced in a study of T cells after yellow fever vaccination. TCRdb ran MiXCR on the 5' RACE reads and lists one entry per CDR3 protein. The sample has about 85,000 distinct CDR3 sequences; about an eighth are singletons. The material was CD8+ T cells not binding an NS4B(214-222) dextramer, sorted from PBMCs, obtained roughly 23 days after the first yellow fever vaccination. These receptors were taken from a man in his late teens or twenties who received the YFV17D yellow fever vaccine.

The J gene is TRBJ2-2, the V gene TRBV10-3; tentative D call: TRBD2 (5 bases). The CDR3 totals 16 residues. Between the trimmed V and J ends, which lost 0 bases and 3 bases, there was a span of 11 bases. CDR1 and CDR2 (germline): ENHRY, SYGVKD. CDR3 region: CAISESYSRDTGELFF. The DNA of the CDR3 is TGTGCCATCAGTGAGTCGTATTCGAGGGACACCGGGGAGCTGTTTTTT.

The table lists this clonotype with a few counts. The chain recombines TRBV5-1 with TRBJ2-7; D not certain. The germline V gene has CDR1 SGHRS and CDR2 YFSETQ. Trimming left V 4 bases short and J 0 bases short, with 14 bases between. The CDR3 is 15 amino acids. DNA for the CDR3: TGCGCCAGCAGCCAAGAAAGGTCCGACTCCTACGAGCAGTACTTC. Its translation is CASSQERSDSYEQYF.

CDR3: CASSRAGALTGELFF. The CDR3 DNA is TGTGCCAGCAGCCGGGCAGGGGCGCTCACCGGGGAGCTGTTTTTT. The J gene is TRBJ2-2, the V gene TRBV5-4; TRBD1 might be the D (6 bases). The germline V gene has CDR1 SGHNT and CDR2 YYREEE (reference sequence). The CDR3 contains 15 residues. V was trimmed by 4 bases and J by 4 bases, leaving 14 bases between them.

In this sample, this clonotype turned up a few times. The chain carries TRBV28 and TRBJ2-7; the D is unclear. The CDR3 totals 13 residues. Germline V gene data show CDR1 as MDHEN and CDR2 as SYDVKM. Trimming cost V 4 bases and J 4 bases, with 11 bases left between them. CDR3 sequence reads: CASSSSSAYEQYV. The CDR3 bases are TGTGCCAGCAGTTCCTCCTCGGCATACGAGCAGTACGTC.

The table lists this clonotype with a few counts. The rearrangement links TRBV5-1 to TRBJ2-3; 7 bases match TRBD1. The germline V gene encodes CDR1 SGHRS and CDR2 YFSETQ. The CDR3 loop spans 14 amino acids. The V segment lost 5 bases and the J segment 2 bases; nucleotides outside the gene matches: 5. The chain's CDR3 is CASSWDRVTDTQYF. The CDR3, as DNA: TGCGCCAGCAGTTGGGACAGAGTCACAGATACGCAGTATTTT.

The gene calls are TRBV20-1 and TRBJ2-7; D ambiguous. V was shortened by 3 bases and J by 5 bases, with 14 bases between the two germline ends. Germline CDR1 and CDR2: DFQATT and SNEGSKA (reference sequence). This CDR3 is built from 13 residues. CDR3 bases: TGCAGTGCTAGGGGAACCTCGATCCACGAGCAGTACTTC. Translated: CSARGTSIHEQYF.

The chain combines TRBV7-9 with TRBJ2-1; D possibly matches TRBD1 or TRBD2 (5 bases each). The CDR3 consists of 16 residues. The V end was cut by 5 bases, the J end by 2 bases, with 16 bases between. CDR1 and CDR2 from the germline V gene are SEHNR and FQNEAQ (reference sequence). Here the CDR3 DNA reads TGTGCCAGCAGCCCCCTGGATCGGGGCCCCTACAATGAGCAGTTCTTC. Encoded protein: CASSPLDRGPYNEQFF. Full variable domain (rest looked up from reference TRBV7-9 and TRBJ2-1): DTGVSQNPRHKITKRGQNVTFRCDPISEHNRLYWYRQTLGQGPEFLTYFQNEAQLEKSRLLSDRFSAERPKGSFSTLEIQRTEQGDSAMYLCASSPLDRGPYNEQFFGPGTRLTVL.

In this sample, this clonotype turned up a few times. The V call is TRBV12-3 or TRBV12-4, the J call TRBJ2-2, with D possibly being TRBD2 (6 bases). CDR3 length equals 16 residues. V gave up 3 bases and J gave up 1 base, with 12 bases separating them. CDR3 sequence reads: CASSLDGGKNTGELFF. In DNA form, the CDR3 reads TGTGCCAGCAGTTTGGATGGGGGGAAGAACACCGGGGAGCTGTTTTTT.

The chain employs TRBV30 and TRBJ2-7, with D tentatively TRBD1 (6 bases). The length of the CDR3 is 15 residues. Germline CDR1 reads GTSNPN; CDR2 reads SVGIG (reference sequence). The CDR3 region is CARADPGQGLGEQYF. DNA of the CDR3: TGTGCGCGAGCCGACCCGGGACAAGGCCTTGGCGAGCAGTACTTC.

CDR3 DNA: TGTGCCAGCAGCCCGAATCGCAGGAAAGATACGCAGTATTTT. Its translation: CASSPNRRKDTQYF. The V gene is TRBV7-2, the J gene TRBJ2-3; D gene uncertain. V lost 5 bases and J 5 bases, leaving 14 bases between the germline ends. The germline V gene encodes CDR1 SGHTA and CDR2 FQGNSA. The CDR3 covers 14 residues.

This clonotype has just a few counts. The gene calls are TRBV6-5 and TRBJ2-7; D may be TRBD1 (7 bases). Trimming shortened V by 2 bases and J by 4 bases, and 12 bases separated the two germline ends. The CDR3 contains 14 residues. CDR1 is MNHEY, CDR2 SVGAGI, per germline. CDR3 in DNA: TGTGCCAGCAGTTACGGGGGGACAGTGTACGAGCAGTACTTC. This translates into CASSYGGTVYEQYF.

The rearrangement links TRBV3-1 to TRBJ2-3; 10 bases line up with TRBD2. The trim removed 4 bases at V and 2 bases at J, leaving 3 bases unmatched. CDR3 length equals 15 residues. Germline values: CDR1 LGHDT, CDR2 YNNKEL (reference sequence). CDR3 region: CASSPSGGPTDTQYF. The CDR3 bases are TGTGCCAGCAGCCCTAGCGGGGGTCCCACAGATACGCAGTATTTT.

This clonotype was seen only a few times. The rearrangement joins TRBV4-1 to TRBJ2-2; D remains unclear. The CDR3 loop spans 16 amino acids. Trimming took 0 bases from V and 1 from J, leaving 9 bases between them. Germline lookup yields CDR1 MGHRA and CDR2 YSYEKL. The CDR3 DNA is TGCGCCAGCAGCCAAGAGGGTCTCGTGAACACCGGGGAGCTGTTTTTT. It is translated as CASSQEGLVNTGELFF.

This chain links TRBV7-8 with TRBJ1-4; 9 bases line up with TRBD1. CDR1 SGHVS and CDR2 FQNEAQ come from the germline V gene. The CDR3 loop spans 15 amino acids. The trim removed 1 base at V and 8 bases at J, leaving 5 bases unmatched. Here the CDR3 reads CASSLGDREGEKLFF. CDR3 nucleotides: TGTGCCAGCAGCTTAGGGGACAGGGAAGGGGAAAAACTGTTTTTT.